This entry lists 21 T cell receptor beta chains sequenced from one sample in a study of vaccination effects on CD4 cells after COVID-19. Antigen specificity for these receptors is unknown. Here immunoSEQ multiplex PCR was the method, and the copy in TCRdb shows in-frame clones only, minus some. The sample lists around 35,000 clones, roughly 79% occurring once. Investigators separated out CD4+ T cells once less than 11 days of culture had passed. The source material was CD4+ T cells from PBMCs cultured without peptide, sampled before COVID-19 vaccination. The receptors were gathered from a human donor who received a COVID-19 vaccine.

This chain uses TRBV19 with TRBJ2-1; the D is unclear. Germline V gene sequence: CDR1 LNHDA, CDR2 SQIVND (reference sequence). Trimming stripped 3 bases from V and 0 bases from J, with 9 bases between. This CDR3 is built from 15 residues. Here the CDR3 reads CASSIPLLSYNEQFF. CDR3 DNA sequence: TGTGCCAGTAGTATCCCCCTGCTCTCCTACAATGAGCAGTTCTTC.

The rearrangement uses TRBV28 and TRBJ1-2; D is perhaps TRBD1 (6 bases). From germline, CDR1 is MDHEN and CDR2 SYDVKM. Deletions cut 10 bases from V and 4 bases from J, with 16 bases between. The CDR3 covers 13 residues. The CDR3 is CATQGTPTYGYTF. In DNA form, the CDR3 reads TGTGCCACCCAGGGGACACCGACCTATGGCTACACCTTC.

Here the CDR3 DNA reads TGTGCCAGCAGCCTTGACAGGGGCACTGAAGCTTTCTTT. As protein: CASSLDRGTEAFF. The chain carries TRBV6-6 and TRBJ1-1; 8 bases agree with TRBD1. The J segment lost 4 bases and the V segment lost 6 bases, leaving 4 bases of the junction unmatched. Germline V gene data show CDR1 as MNHNY and CDR2 as SVGAGI (reference sequence). The CDR3 covers 13 residues.

This clone was counted only a few times. The chain has TRBV7-9 and TRBJ1-1; 8 bases agree with TRBD1. The germline gives CDR1 SEHNR, CDR2 FQNEAQ (reference sequence). V was clipped by 0 bases and J by 6 bases; unmatched bases: 0. The CDR3 is made up of 13 amino acids. For the CDR3, the DNA is TGTGCCAGCAGCTTAGCCAGGGGGCCTGAAGCTTTCTTT. Translated, it gives CASSLARGPEAFF.

The V and J genes are TRBV6-5 and TRBJ2-4; D may be TRBD1 (5 bases). CDR3 length: 14 amino acids. Per the germline V gene, CDR1 is MNHEY and CDR2 is SVGAGI. V shed 6 bases and J shed 7 bases, with 16 bases lying between them. CDR3 amino acids: CASSALGPLNIQYF. CDR3 coding DNA: TGTGCCAGCAGCGCCCTGGGGCCCCTTAACATTCAGTACTTC.

This chain connects TRBV5-4 to TRBJ2-7; 13 bases are a match to TRBD2. The CDR3 has 14 residues. J lost 3 bases, V lost 5 bases, and 2 bases had no gene match. Germline-derived CDR1 and CDR2 are SGHNT and YYREEE (reference sequence). The CDR3: CASSRTSGSYEQYF. The CDR3 DNA is TGTGCCAGCAGTCGGACTAGCGGGAGCTACGAGCAGTACTTC.

The genes are TRBV15 and TRBJ1-1; D is unclear. The length of the CDR3 is 13 residues. The V gene's germline CDR1 is LNHNV and CDR2 YYDKDF (reference sequence). Trimming pared 2 bases from V and 1 base from J, leaving 5 bases between. In DNA form, the CDR3 reads TGTGCCACCAGCAGAAAGGGGAACACTGAAGCTTTCTTT. It yields the protein CATSRKGNTEAFF.

V and J are TRBV2 and TRBJ2-4; tentatively, D is TRBD2 (6 bases). The CDR3 runs to 17 residues. Germline CDR1 reads SNHLY; CDR2 reads FYNNEI. Between the trimmed V and J ends, which lost 0 bases and 3 bases, there was a span of 15 bases. The CDR3 here is CASSEALPGVGKNIQYF. CDR3 nucleotide sequence: TGTGCCAGCAGTGAAGCGCTTCCGGGGGTAGGCAAAAACATTCAGTACTTC.

V usage is TRBV6-5 and J usage is TRBJ1-1; perhaps TRBD1 as D (5 bases). V was shortened by 6 bases and J by 8 bases, with 13 bases between the two germline ends. The germline V gene encodes CDR1 MNHEY and CDR2 SVGAGI. The CDR3 is 12 residues long. As DNA, the CDR3 is TGTGCCAGCAGCGACCGTTGGGGCGAAGCTTTCTTT. It encodes CASSDRWGEAFF.

The chain is built from TRBV28 and TRBJ1-2; D is possibly TRBD1 (6 bases). This CDR3 contains 11 residues. Germline assignment: CDR1 MDHEN and CDR2 SYDVKM. The ends were cut back, 4 bases at V and 6 bases at J, with 6 bases in the middle. CDR3 nucleotide sequence: TGTGCCAGCAGTTACAGGGATGGCTACACCTTC. Its translation is CASSYRDGYTF.

This clone has just one count. V is TRBV27 and J is TRBJ2-3; D gene uncertain. The CDR3 has 13 residues. Germline V gene data show CDR1 as MNHEY and CDR2 as SMNVEV (reference sequence). Trimming took 4 bases from V and 4 from J, leaving 9 bases between them. CDR3 sequence reads: CASSSWNSDTQYF. The CDR3 coding sequence is TGTGCCAGCAGTTCCTGGAACTCAGATACGCAGTATTTT.

This rearrangement joins TRBV7-6 to TRBJ1-3, with 7 positions matching TRBD1. Germline V gives CDR1 SGHVS, CDR2 FNYEAQ. This CDR3 is built from 16 residues. V lost 4 bases to trimming and J lost 0 bases; unmatched junction nucleotides: 6. Here the CDR3 DNA reads TGTGCCAGCAGCTCCGGGACAGAGCTCTCTGGAAACACCATATATTTT. This translates into CASSSGTELSGNTIYF.

The CDR3 DNA is TGTGCCAGTAAGGAGAGGTCAATGGGGTATGGCTACACCTTC. As protein: CASKERSMGYGYTF. The chain has TRBV19 and TRBJ1-2; D not resolved. Germline-derived CDR1 and CDR2 are LNHDA and SQIVND (reference sequence). The CDR3 totals 14 residues. The ends were cut back, 7 bases at V and 5 bases at J, with 17 bases in the middle.

This clone appeared a few times. This chain joins TRBV6-2 or TRBV6-3 and TRBJ1-1; the D gene is possibly TRBD1 (6 bases). Germline CDR1 and CDR2: MNHEY and SVGEGT. V was trimmed by 2 bases and J by 4 bases, leaving 11 bases between them. The CDR3 length is 14 residues. CDR3 bases: TGTGCCAGCAGTTACGGGGGGGCGCGCACTGAAGCTTTCTTT. Amino acid sequence: CASSYGGARTEAFF.

J is TRBJ2-7 and V is TRBV12-3 or TRBV12-4, with D uncertain. The ends were cut back, 2 bases at V and 2 bases at J, with 7 bases in the middle. The CDR3 consists of 13 residues. The CDR3 is CASSLRSAYEQYF. The DNA of the CDR3 is TGTGCCAGCAGTTTAAGATCGGCCTACGAGCAGTACTTC.

This clone was counted a few times. The chain couples TRBV7-2 to TRBJ1-2; 7 nucleotides line up with TRBD1. V dropped 1 base and J dropped 4; count of bases not matched to a gene: 12. The CDR3 consists of 17 residues. The germline V gene encodes CDR1 SGHTA and CDR2 FQGNSA. In nucleotides, the CDR3 is TGTGCCAGCAGCTTAGGGGCAGGGGGTCCACTTGGCTATGGCTACACCTTC. Translated, it gives CASSLGAGGPLGYGYTF.

This clone was picked up a small number of times. This sequence joins TRBV7-2 and TRBJ1-2; D is possibly TRBD1 (6 bases). The germline V and J ends were trimmed by 5 bases and 0 bases, with 10 bases remaining between them. This CDR3 contains 14 residues. The germline V gene encodes CDR1 SGHTA and CDR2 FQGNSA. The chain's CDR3 is CASSTQGANYGYTF. In nucleotides, the CDR3 is TGTGCCAGCAGCACACAGGGAGCTAACTATGGCTACACCTTC.

The chain carries TRBV7-9 and TRBJ1-5; 12 nucleotides match TRBD1. The CDR3 covers 18 residues. Germline values: CDR1 SEHNR, CDR2 FQNEAQ (reference sequence). Trimming removed 5 bases from V and 0 bases from J; junction bases left unmatched: 8. In nucleotides, the CDR3 is TGTGCCAGCAGCACCGGGACAGGGGGCACATATAGCAATCAGCCCCAGCATTTT. As protein: CASSTGTGGTYSNQPQHF.

V is TRBV5-4 and J is TRBJ2-1, with 8 bases matching TRBD2. V was clipped by 0 bases and J by 4 bases; unmatched bases: 6. Germline loops: CDR1 SGHNT, CDR2 YYREEE (reference sequence). The CDR3 sequence is 16 residues long. This CDR3 reads CASSLASSGTYNEQFF. The CDR3 DNA sequence: TGTGCCAGCAGCTTGGCTAGTAGCGGGACTTACAATGAGCAGTTCTTC.

This chain connects TRBV4-1 to TRBJ2-5; D is perhaps TRBD1 (5 bases). CDR3 length: 16 amino acids. Trimming cost V 4 bases and J 0 bases, with 15 bases left between them. Germline V CDR1 and CDR2: MGHRA, YSYEKL. For the CDR3, the DNA is TGCGCCAGCAGCCCCCGCCGCCAAGGGGACCAAGAGACCCAGTACTTC. Protein sequence: CASSPRRQGDQETQYF.

This clone was seen more than once but under ten times. The chain uses TRBV11-2 and TRBJ2-1; 13 bases fit TRBD2. Germline CDR1 and CDR2: SGHAT and FQNNGV. CDR3 length: 19 residues. Trimming cost V 5 bases and J 2 bases; bases outside gene matches: 12. The CDR3 region is CASSPSKGTSGNTYNEQFF. CDR3 bases: TGTGCCAGCAGCCCCTCTAAGGGGACTAGCGGGAATACCTACAATGAGCAGTTCTTC.